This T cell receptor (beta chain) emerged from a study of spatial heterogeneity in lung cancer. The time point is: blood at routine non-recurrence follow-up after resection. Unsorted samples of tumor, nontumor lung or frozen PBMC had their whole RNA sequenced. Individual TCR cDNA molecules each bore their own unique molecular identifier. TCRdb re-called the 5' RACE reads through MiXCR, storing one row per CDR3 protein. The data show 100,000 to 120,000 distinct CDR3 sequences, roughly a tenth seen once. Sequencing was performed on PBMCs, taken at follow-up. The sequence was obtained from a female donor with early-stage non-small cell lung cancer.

The CDR3 here is CASSEVTSPATLHF. The CDR3 DNA sequence: TGTGCCAGCAGTGAAGTTACCTCACCTGCGACCCTCCACTTT. This sequence joins TRBV6-1 and TRBJ1-6, with D unresolved. V dropped 1 base and J dropped 14 bases, with 15 bases sitting between them. The CDR3 extends over 14 amino acids. Germline V gene sequence: CDR1 MNHNS, CDR2 SASEGT.